In this sample, the clone carrying this T cell receptor (beta chain) turned up many times. The data were taken from a study of T cells after yellow fever vaccination. Across the whole study: With SMART-Seq v4 Ultra Low Input, the fractions containing low cell numbers were prepared.

One entry per CDR3 protein, called by TCRdb with MiXCR from the 5' RACE reads. Seen here are roughly 150,000 distinct CDR3 sequences, about 7.7% observed once, and the top ten hold about 0.73%. The V gene lost 0 bases and the J gene lost 2 bases, with 13 bases spanning the gap. This CDR3 comprises 16 residues. Germline assignment: CDR1 MNHEY and CDR2 SVGEGT. This chain uses TRBV6-2 or TRBV6-3 with TRBJ2-5; no clear D gene. The input for sequencing was CD4+ T cells sorted from PBMCs, taken 5 days after the yellow fever booster vaccination. This receptor was identified in a man aged 30 to 39 who received the YFV17D yellow fever vaccine. The CDR3 loop is CASSYSATSPQETQYF. CDR3 sequence (DNA): TGTGCCAGCAGTTACTCGGCAACTTCCCCGCAAGAGACCCAGTACTTC.